The entry below gives a single T cell receptor (beta chain) sequence along with its context. As yet, its antigen is unknown. The entry originates in a study of shared clonotypes between healthy human individuals. For the study at large: Per donor, CD8 memory used one plate, CD8 naive used two, CD4 memory used three and CD4 naive used three.

Points from the study as a whole: Some naive CD4 clonotypes, about 5%, turned up in common across a handful of donors.

Produced via immunoSEQ multiplex PCR; TCRdb's table is partial and in-frame only. Here the sample spans approximately 350,000 clones, approximately 96% being singletons. Per the germline V gene, CDR1 is GTSNPN and CDR2 is SVGIG (reference sequence). V was pared by 4 bases and J by 5 bases, with 12 bases between. CDR3 length: 12 amino acids. Pooled CD45RO+ cells and CCR7-negative CD45RA+ TemRA cells made up CD8 memory. This chain joins TRBV30 and TRBJ2-7, with D possibly being TRBD1 (6 bases). Sequencing was done on a sample of memory CD8+ T cells sorted from blood. Subset given: CD45RO+ cells pooled with CCR7-negative TemRA cells. The sequence came from a man aged 25-40 years in good health. CDR3 DNA: TGTGCCTGGACCGATACAGGGAACGAGCAGTACTTC. Translated, it gives CAWTDTGNEQYF. Drawing the rest from reference TRBV30 and TRBJ2-7, the complete variable domain is SQTIHQWPATLVQPVGSPLSLECTVEGTSNPNLYWYRQAAGRGLQLLFYSVGIGQISSEVPQNLSASRPQDRQFILSSKKLLLSDSGFYLCAWTDTGNEQYFGPGTRLTVT.